This T cell receptor beta chain appears in the sequencing data of a study of blood T cell repertoires in COVID-19. The V segment lost 6 bases and the J segment 6 bases; nucleotides outside the gene matches: 4. In germline, CDR1 is MNHEY, CDR2 SMNVEV (reference sequence). The CDR3 runs to 12 residues. Assay used: immunoSEQ multiplex PCR; TCRdb lists only in-frame clones, some missing. The sample has 250,000 to 350,000 clones, approximately 88% seen once. The chain links TRBV27 to TRBJ2-7; TRBD2 matches at 8 bases. This clonotype was obtained from a man younger than 35 who had recovered from COVID-19. The material sequenced was peripheral blood. The CDR3 sequence: CASRRGVGEQYF. CDR3 DNA: TGTGCCAGCAGGCGGGGGGTGGGCGAGCAGTACTTC.